In its sample, the clone carrying this TCR beta chain was seen a few times. The source of the sample is a study of early T cells in non-severe SARS-CoV-2 infection. Germline V gives CDR1 KGHDR, CDR2 SFDVKD. This CDR3 has 16 residues. V was pared by 2 bases and J by 3 bases, with 12 bases between. TCRdb ran MiXCR on the 5' RACE reads and lists one entry per CDR3 protein. The sample has about 110,000 distinct CDR3 sequences; roughly 12% are singletons. The sequence was collected from an adult who was a healthcare worker with PCR-confirmed SARS-CoV-2 infection or an uninfected control (not recorded which). The chain uses TRBV24-1 and TRBJ2-2; D is uncertain. This specimen consisted of whole blood, obtained at baseline. The CDR3 region has the DNA TGTGCCACCAGTGATTCGCTACAGACACACACCGGGGAGCTGTTTTTT. Encoded protein: CATSDSLQTHTGELFF.